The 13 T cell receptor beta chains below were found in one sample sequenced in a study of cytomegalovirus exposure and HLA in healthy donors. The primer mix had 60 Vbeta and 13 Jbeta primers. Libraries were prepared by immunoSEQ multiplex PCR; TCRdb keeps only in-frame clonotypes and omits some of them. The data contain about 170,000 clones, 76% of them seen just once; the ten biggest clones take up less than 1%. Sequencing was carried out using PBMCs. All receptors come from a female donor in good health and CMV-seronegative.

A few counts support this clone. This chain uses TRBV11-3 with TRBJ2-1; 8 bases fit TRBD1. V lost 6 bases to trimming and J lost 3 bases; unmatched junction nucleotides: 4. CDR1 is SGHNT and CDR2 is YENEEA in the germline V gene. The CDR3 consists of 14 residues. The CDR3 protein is CASRKDRGYNEQFF. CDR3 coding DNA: TGTGCCAGCAGAAAAGACAGGGGCTACAATGAGCAGTTCTTC.

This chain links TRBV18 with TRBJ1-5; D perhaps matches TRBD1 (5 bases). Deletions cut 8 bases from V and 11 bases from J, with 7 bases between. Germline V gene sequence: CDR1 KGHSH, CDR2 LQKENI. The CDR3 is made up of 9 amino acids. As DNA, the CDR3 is TGTGCCAGCCCCAGGGCCCAGCATTTT. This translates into CASPRAQHF. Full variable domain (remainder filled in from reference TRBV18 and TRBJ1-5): NAGVMQNPRHLVRRRGQEARLRCSPMKGHSHVYWYRQLPEEGLKFMVYLQKENIIDESGMPKERFSAEFPKEGPSILRIQQVVRGDSAAYFCASPRAQHFGDGTRLSIL.

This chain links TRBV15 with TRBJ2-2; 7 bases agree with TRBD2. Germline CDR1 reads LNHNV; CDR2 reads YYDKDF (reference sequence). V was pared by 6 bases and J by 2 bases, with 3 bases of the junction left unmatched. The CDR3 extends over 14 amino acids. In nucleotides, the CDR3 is TGTGCCACCAGGCGACTAGCCAACACCGGGGAGCTGTTTTTT. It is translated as CATRRLANTGELFF.

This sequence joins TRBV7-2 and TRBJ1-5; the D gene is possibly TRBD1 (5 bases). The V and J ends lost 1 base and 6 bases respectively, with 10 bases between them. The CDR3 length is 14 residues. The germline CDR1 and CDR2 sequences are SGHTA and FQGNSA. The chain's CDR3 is CASSLGGGGQPQHF. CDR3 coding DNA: TGTGCCAGCAGCTTAGGGGGCGGGGGTCAGCCCCAGCATTTT.

The CDR3 sequence is CASSLAIRETQYF. The DNA of the CDR3 is TGTGCCAGCAGCTTAGCGATCCGGGAGACCCAGTACTTC. This chain uses TRBV7-2 with TRBJ2-5; unclear D gene. Germline loops: CDR1 SGHTA, CDR2 FQGNSA. CDR3 length: 13 amino acids. The ends were cut back, 0 bases at V and 5 bases at J, with 7 bases in the middle.

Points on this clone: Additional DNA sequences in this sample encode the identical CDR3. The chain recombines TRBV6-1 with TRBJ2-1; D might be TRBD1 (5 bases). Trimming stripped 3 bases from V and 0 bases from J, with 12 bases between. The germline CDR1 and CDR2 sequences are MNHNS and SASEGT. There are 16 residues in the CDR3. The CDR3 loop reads CASSEHQGLSYNEQFF. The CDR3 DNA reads TGTGCCAGCAGTGAGCATCAGGGCCTCTCCTACAATGAGCAGTTCTTC.

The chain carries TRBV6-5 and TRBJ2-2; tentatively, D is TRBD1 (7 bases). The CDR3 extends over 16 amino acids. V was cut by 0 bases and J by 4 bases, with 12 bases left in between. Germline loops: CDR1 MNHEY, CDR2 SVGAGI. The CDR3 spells CASSYSSQGGTGELFF. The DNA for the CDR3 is TGTGCCAGCAGTTACTCGTCCCAGGGGGGCACCGGGGAGCTGTTTTTT.

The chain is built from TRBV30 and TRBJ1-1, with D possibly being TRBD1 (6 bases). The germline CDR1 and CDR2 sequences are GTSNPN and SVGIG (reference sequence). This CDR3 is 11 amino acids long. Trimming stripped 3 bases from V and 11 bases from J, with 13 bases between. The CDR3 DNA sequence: TGTGCCTGGAGCCAGGGACAAACGGCTTTCTTT. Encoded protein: CAWSQGQTAFF.

CDR3 loop: CASRTSGSETQYF. CDR3 in DNA: TGTGCCAGCAGGACTAGCGGGAGTGAGACCCAGTACTTC. This rearrangement joins TRBV6-5 to TRBJ2-5; 12 bases fit TRBD2. This CDR3 has 13 residues. Trimming took 6 bases from V and 5 from J; bases not matched to a gene: 1. Germline assignment: CDR1 MNHEY and CDR2 SVGAGI.

The chain's CDR3 is CASSLGADNTYEQYF. For the CDR3, the DNA is TGTGCCAGCAGCTTAGGGGCAGATAACACCTACGAGCAGTACTTC. The chain has TRBV7-6 and TRBJ2-7; D gene uncertain. The V gene's germline CDR1 is SGHVS and CDR2 FNYEAQ. Deletions cut 1 base from V and 2 bases from J, with 12 bases between. The CDR3 is 15 residues long.

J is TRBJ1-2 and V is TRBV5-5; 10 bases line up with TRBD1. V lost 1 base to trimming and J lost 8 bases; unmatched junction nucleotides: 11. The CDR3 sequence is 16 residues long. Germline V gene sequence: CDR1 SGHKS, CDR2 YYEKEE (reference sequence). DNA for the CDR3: TGTGCCAGCAGCTTGCCTTTTCGGGACAGGGGCAGGGGCTACACCTTC. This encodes CASSLPFRDRGRGYTF.

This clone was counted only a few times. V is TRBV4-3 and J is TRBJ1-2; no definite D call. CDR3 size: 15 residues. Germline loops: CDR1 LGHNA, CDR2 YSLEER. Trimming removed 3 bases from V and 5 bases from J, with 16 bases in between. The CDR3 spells CASSQRATDAYGYTF. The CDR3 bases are TGCGCCAGCAGCCAGAGGGCCACTGACGCTTATGGCTACACCTTC.

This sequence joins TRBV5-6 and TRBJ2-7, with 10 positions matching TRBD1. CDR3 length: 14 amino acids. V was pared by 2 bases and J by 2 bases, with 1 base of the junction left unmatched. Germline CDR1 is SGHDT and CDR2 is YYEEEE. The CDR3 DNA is TGTGCCAGCAGCTTAGGGACAGGGGCCTACGAGCAGTACTTC. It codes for CASSLGTGAYEQYF.